This T cell receptor (beta chain) was captured in a study of shared clonotypes between healthy human individuals. Overall study findings and caveats: Naive subsets typically showed greater estimated richness than memory subsets.

CDR3 length equals 10 residues. The germline V gene encodes CDR1 GTSNPN and CDR2 SVGIG (reference sequence). V lost 3 bases and J lost 8, with 6 bases in between. This clone was seen only once. Its antigen remains unidentified. Assay used: immunoSEQ multiplex PCR; TCRdb lists only in-frame clones, some missing. Counted here are over 1.5 million clones, about 98% occurring once; the ten biggest clones make up around 0.47%. The sequenced sample consisted of naive CD4+ T cells sorted from blood. Described subset: CD45RA+ positively selected. The J gene is TRBJ2-3, the V gene TRBV30; TRBD2 is a possible D gene (5 bases). The source of this sequence is a man aged 30 to 39 in good health. CDR3 DNA sequence: TGTGCCTGGAGAGGAGGTACGCAGTATTTT. Protein product: CAWRGGTQYF. Looking up the rest from reference TRBV30 and TRBJ2-3 gives the full variable domain: SQTIHQWPATLVQPVGSPLSLECTVEGTSNPNLYWYRQAAGRGLQLLFYSVGIGQISSEVPQNLSASRPQDRQFILSSKKLLLSDSGFYLCAWRGGTQYFGPGTRLTVL.